This T cell receptor (beta chain) originates from a study of blood T cells in healthy people across ages. Primed by a sample-barcoded 5' primer and a J-beta primer mix, a second PCR proceeded for 7 to 11 cycles. Via MiXCR, TCRdb re-called the 5' RACE reads, giving one row per CDR3 protein. This sample yields over 950,000 distinct CDR3 sequences, of which about 53% are seen a single time; about 22% belongs to the top ten. This clonotype was observed a handful of times. No fewer than 5.5 micrograms of total RNA were isolated from every sample. Germline V CDR1 and CDR2: MGHRA, YSYEKL. V was cut by 4 bases and J by 7 bases, with 7 bases left in between. This CDR3 has 11 amino acids.

The receptor was isolated from a woman aged 55 to 70 in good health. The genes are TRBV4-1 and TRBJ1-1; D gene uncertain. The sample comprised blood. CDR3: CASSRSSEAFF. CDR3 sequence (DNA): TGCGCCAGCAGCCGGTCCAGTGAAGCTTTCTTT.